The 5 T cell receptor beta chains below were found in one sample sequenced in a study of blood T cell repertoires in COVID-19. Clones were sequenced by immunoSEQ multiplex PCR, and TCRdb holds only the in-frame ones, with some missing. The repertoire consists of more than 150,000 clones, with over 75% occurring once and the leading ten covering 26%. Sequenced: peripheral blood. The origin of the receptors is a woman aged 70-85 years with acute or convalescent COVID-19.

This clone was counted a few times. The rearrangement links TRBV11-1 to TRBJ2-7, with D perhaps TRBD1 (6 bases). There are 14 residues in the CDR3. From germline, CDR1 is SGHAT and CDR2 FQDESV (reference sequence). V gave up 7 bases and J gave up 5 bases, with 18 bases separating them. The CDR3: CASTRGYGANEQYF. CDR3 bases: TGTGCCAGCACCAGGGGTTATGGAGCGAACGAGCAGTACTTC.

V is TRBV5-6 and J is TRBJ1-3, with D unclear. Germline V lookup: CDR1 SGHDT, CDR2 YYEEEE. Trimming removed 2 bases at V and 4 bases at J, with 7 bases between. The CDR3 is made up of 13 amino acids. In DNA form, the CDR3 reads TGTGCCAGCAGCTTCCCCGTCGGAAACACCATATATTTT. Its protein is CASSFPVGNTIYF.

This clone was picked up a small number of times. The V gene is TRBV12-5, the J gene TRBJ2-2, with D possibly being TRBD1 (5 bases). Trimming removed 6 bases at V and 4 bases at J, with 12 bases between. This CDR3 region has 14 residues. Germline CDR1 reads LGHNT; CDR2 reads FRNRAP. In nucleotides, the CDR3 is TGTGCTAGTGGGTCAGGGTCGAGCACCGGGGAGCTGTTTTTT. Amino acids: CASGSGSSTGELFF.

CDR3: CAISDPLGAQARSEQFF. DNA for the CDR3: TGTGCCATCAGCGACCCCTTAGGGGCCCAAGCACGAAGTGAGCAGTTCTTC. This chain uses TRBV10-3 with TRBJ2-1, with D tentatively TRBD1 (5 bases). Germline loops: CDR1 ENHRY, CDR2 SYGVKD. CDR3 length equals 17 residues. V was cut by 6 bases and J by 9 bases, with 27 bases left in between.

The rearrangement links TRBV29-1 to TRBJ1-4; no firm D call. Per the germline V gene, CDR1 is SQVTM and CDR2 is ANQGSEA. This CDR3 is 11 amino acids long. The V gene lost 6 bases and the J gene lost 8 bases, with 10 bases spanning the gap. CDR3: CSVRVVEKLFF. In DNA form, the CDR3 reads TGCAGCGTCCGGGTTGTGGAAAAACTGTTTTTT.